This T cell receptor (beta chain) was identified during a study of T cell responses to AZD1222 COVID-19 vaccine. Overall study findings and caveats: In all cases, repertoires were sampled only after the peak T cell response.

Worth noting for this clone: Its antigen is not known.

Germline CDR1 reads SNHLY; CDR2 reads FYNNEI. J lost 4 bases, V lost 4 bases, and 3 bases had no gene match. The CDR3 runs 14 residues. Sequencing used immunoSEQ multiplex PCR; TCRdb keeps in-frame clones, though not all of them. This table holds roughly 100,000 clones, 90% to 95% found once. The clonotype comes from an adult in good health. The V gene is TRBV2, the J gene TRBJ2-1, with 8 bases lining up with TRBD2. Sequenced material: peripheral blood, taken on day 0 of AZD1222 vaccination. CDR3 amino acids: CASSVSGSYNEQFF. DNA of the CDR3: TGTGCCAGCAGTGTGAGCGGGAGTTACAATGAGCAGTTCTTC.